This TCR beta chain was sequenced for a study of blood T cell repertoires in COVID-19. This CDR3 contains 13 residues. Per germline, CDR1 ENHRY and CDR2 SYGVKD. V lost 8 bases to trimming and J lost 4 bases, with 14 bases between them. Authors' data handling: Reference gene primer amplification gave nucleated cell count estimates. Profiled with immunoSEQ multiplex PCR; TCRdb holds only in-frame clones, not every one. The V and J calls and clone size are taken from that table; D and trimming were inferred from the DNA. The sample has fewer than 250,000 clones; around 83% are singletons. This clone was recorded only once.

J is TRBJ1-2 and V is TRBV10-3; D gene ambiguous. This receptor was taken from a woman aged 40 to 49 in a cohort exposed to, infected with or recovered from COVID-19 (not recorded which). Sequencing was done on a sample of PBMCs or T cells enriched from blood (not recorded which). Here the CDR3 DNA reads TGTGCCATCGACCCGGGTTCGGGCTATGGCTACACCTTC. The encoded protein is CAIDPGSGYGYTF.